This TCR beta chain was identified in a study of blood T cell repertoires in COVID-19. Study-wide context: T cells, B-cell-depleted T cells, or PBMCs provided the cDNA or gDNA that served as material.

Using immunoSEQ multiplex PCR, the repertoire was profiled, and TCRdb retains in-frame clones only, with some absent. The sample lists a few hundred thousand clones, 85% to 90% occurring once. Membership in each cohort depended on participant-reported clinical history. Each recovered donor of Cohort 3 presented with two negative PCRs, clearance, or symptom resolution. The CDR3 runs to 16 residues. V was shortened by 3 bases and J by 1 base, with 15 bases between the two germline ends. Per the germline V gene, CDR1 is LGHNA and CDR2 is YNFKEQ. This clonotype originated in a man aged 18 to 30 who had recovered from COVID-19. Sequencing input: PBMCs or T cells enriched from blood (not recorded which). The rearrangement joins TRBV4-2 to TRBJ1-1; D is undetermined. The CDR3 DNA reads TGTGCCAGCAGCCAGAGGGAACTTCTAGGGAACACTGAAGCTTTCTTT. Its translation: CASSQRELLGNTEAFF.